This T cell receptor (beta chain) is from a study of blood T cell repertoires in COVID-19. About the study: The United States, Italy and Spain were the sources of the acute and convalescent COVID-19 samples.

Seattle patients were enrolled while actively infected and followed longitudinally. Methods used by the authors: How many nucleated cells were present was estimated from reference gene primer amplification. Assay used: immunoSEQ multiplex PCR; TCRdb lists only in-frame clones, some missing. The V and J calls and clone size come from that table; D and trimming were worked out from the DNA. The table includes 85,000 to 130,000 clones, over 60% detected once. This clonotype was obtained from a man of 80 years or more with COVID-19, enrolled during active disease. The sequenced material came from peripheral blood.

The CDR3 DNA reads TGTGCCAGCAGCTTAAGAGGGATTGGGGACACCGGGGAGCTGTTTTTT. It is translated as CASSLRGIGDTGELFF. V usage is TRBV7-3 and J usage is TRBJ2-2, with D possibly TRBD2 on 5 matching bases. The CDR3 sequence is 16 residues long. Germline CDR1 is SGHTA and CDR2 is FQGTGA. V shed 1 base and J shed 3 bases, with 12 bases lying between them.